This record covers a single T cell receptor (beta chain). This clonotype was seen more than once but under ten times. It lacks a known antigen. Per-base qualities were not stored, and no clone one base away is much larger. Every donor was a healthy Caucasian. Three unrelated non-twin adults were also sequenced: a male aged 18 to 30, a male aged 50 to 60 and a female aged 50 to 60. Miltenyi CD45RO+ enrichment and human naive T-cell isolation kits were used to isolate memory (CD45RO+) and naive T cells from PBMC. The data belong to a study of identical twins (dated by TCRdb to the mid-2010s). General notes on the study: TCR alpha and beta repertoires from monozygotic twins, unrelated adults of various ages and cord blood were deep-sequenced to test whether fetal clonotypes persist. To rule out contamination, the twin experiments were replicated at different times with different library preparation protocols. Results and caveats for the whole study, not just this receptor: Recombination models systematically underestimated out-of-frame TCR alpha sharing in monozygotic twins but agreed with sharing between unrelated individuals. Because the same donors could not be followed over many years, the conclusions relied on cross-sectional statistical analysis. Compared with coincidental sharing between unrelated individuals, an excess of low generation-probability sequences was observed among out-of-frame TCR alpha sequences shared between twins. The excess sharing between twins in beta out-of-frame sequences was weaker because fewer shared sequences reduced the signal-to-noise ratio. Fewer insertions were carried by abundant cord blood beta clonotypes; a weaker similar trend was observed in young adult naive repertoires, while no such trend was observed in memory repertoires. Zero-insertion analyses could be partly confounded by invariant T cells such as MAIT and iNKT, though diverse VJ usage argued against such confounding for most clonotypes.

Reading from cysteine to phenylalanine, the CDR3 counts 15 amino acids. CDR3 DNA only is kept here, 45 bases in frame from base 1. V drops 0 bases and J drops 3 bases, leaving 12 bases in between. CDR1 and CDR2 (SGHRS, YFSETQ) derive from the germline V gene. The receptor library was made with 5' RACE. Instrument on record: Illumina HiSeq 2000. Template switching added a universal primer binding site, and the final cDNA carried a unique molecular identifier that allowed TCR cDNA molecules to be counted accurately. Specific primers in the conserved constant-segment region were used to synthesize first-strand cDNA for TCR alpha and beta chains. To control for contamination, every cDNA library was double barcoded, receiving both a SMART-Mk sample barcode and Illumina barcodes. TruSeq adapter sequences along with Illumina sample barcodes were introduced in two successive PCR steps. Sequencing of the TCR alpha and beta cDNA libraries was done on the Illumina HiSeq platform using custom primers. In the source study's methods: Unique molecular identifiers were extracted from raw reads with MiGEC, and CDR3 positions were determined with MiXCR. Recombination models were inferred per individual with the repgenHMM and IGoR tools using an EM algorithm. The tcR package in R was used for shared clonotype analysis, with sharing normalized by the product of cloneset sizes. To study raw recombination free of thymic and clonal selection effects, out-of-frame nonproductive sequences were analyzed. TCRdb handled the public reads itself, with Q25 trimming in fastp and clone calling in MiXCR, and kept productive beta chains. For every CDR3 protein sequence, its rows merge into one entry that carries the most common genes and DNA. The V and J calls follow TCRdb's processing rather than the paper's. For this sample there are hundreds of thousands of distinct CDR3 sequences; roughly 6% appear just once. 1.5% to 2% of the sample is in the top ten clones.

This TCR came from a man aged 18 to 30 in good health. Sequenced sample: naive T cells sorted from blood. The cell subset or site label on this specimen signifies: cells isolated with a human naive T-cell isolation kit. The chain is encoded by TRBV5-1 joined to TRBJ2-5; the D region possibly corresponds to TRBD2 (6 bases align). This receptor carries the CDR3 CASSLASEREETQYF. The DNA sequence is as follows: TGCGCCAGCAGCTTGGCCTCGGAGCGGGAAGAGACCCAGTACTTC.